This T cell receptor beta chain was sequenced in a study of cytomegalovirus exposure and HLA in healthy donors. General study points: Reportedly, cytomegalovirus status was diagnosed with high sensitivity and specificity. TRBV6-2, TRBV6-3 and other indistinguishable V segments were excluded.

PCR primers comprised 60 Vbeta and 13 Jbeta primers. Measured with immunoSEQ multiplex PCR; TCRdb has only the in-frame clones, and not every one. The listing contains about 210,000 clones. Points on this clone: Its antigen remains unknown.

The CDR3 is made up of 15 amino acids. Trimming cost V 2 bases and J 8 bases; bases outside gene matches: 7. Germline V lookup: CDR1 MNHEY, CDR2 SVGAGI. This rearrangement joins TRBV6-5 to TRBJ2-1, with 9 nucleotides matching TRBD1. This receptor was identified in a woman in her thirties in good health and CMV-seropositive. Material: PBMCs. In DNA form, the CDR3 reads TGTGCCAGCAGTTACCGGGGACAGGGCAGGCATGAGCAGTTCTTC. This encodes CASSYRGQGRHEQFF.